Below, 29 T cell receptor beta chains from the same sample are listed, as sequenced in a study of blood T cells in healthy people across ages. It was with a sample-barcoded 5' primer and a J-beta primer mix that a second PCR of roughly 7 to 11 cycles was run. A single record per CDR3 protein comes from TCRdb applying MiXCR to the 5' RACE reads. This table has more than 500,000 distinct CDR3 sequences, about 26% appearing once. The sequencing input was blood. The receptors were gathered from an older woman in good health.

The gene calls are TRBV4-1 and TRBJ1-2; D remains ambiguous. The germline V gene encodes CDR1 MGHRA and CDR2 YSYEKL. The length of the CDR3 is 13 residues. Trimming removed 0 bases at V and 5 bases at J, with 7 bases between. The CDR3 region is CASSQEIGYGYTF. The CDR3 coding sequence is TGCGCCAGCAGCCAAGAAATAGGGTATGGCTACACCTTC.

There are a few counts of this clonotype. The chain combines TRBV4-2 with TRBJ1-5, with TRBD1 matching over 10 bases. With V trimmed by 1 base and J by 2 bases, 5 bases remained unmatched. The CDR3 is 17 residues long. Germline CDR1 is LGHNA and CDR2 is YNFKEQ. The CDR3 protein is CASSQVVGTGGNQPQHF. The DNA of the CDR3 is TGTGCCAGCAGCCAAGTTGTCGGGACAGGGGGCAATCAGCCCCAGCATTTT.

The chain carries TRBV5-1 and TRBJ2-1; unclear D gene. The CDR3 is made up of 15 amino acids. Trimming cost V 4 bases and J 6 bases, with 17 bases left between them. Germline V gene sequence: CDR1 SGHRS, CDR2 YFSETQ. Here the CDR3 reads CASSPRLGPSNEQFF. The CDR3 bases are TGCGCCAGCAGCCCCAGGTTAGGGCCCTCCAATGAGCAGTTCTTC. Complete variable domain (other parts from reference TRBV5-1 and TRBJ2-1): KAGVTQTPRYLIKTRGQQVTLSCSPISGHRSVSWYQQTPGQGLQFLFEYFSETQRNKGNFPGRFSGRQFSNSRSEMNVSTLELGDSALYLCASSPRLGPSNEQFFGPGTRLTVL.

In nucleotides, the CDR3 is TGCAGTGCTACCGTGGCGGGACCCATGGCCGAGCAGTACTTC. Protein sequence: CSATVAGPMAEQYF. This chain joins TRBV20-1 and TRBJ2-7, with D possibly TRBD2 on 6 matching bases. Germline lookup yields CDR1 DFQATT and CDR2 SNEGSKA (reference sequence). Trimming removed 4 bases at V and 6 bases at J, with 19 bases between. The CDR3 is 14 amino acids.

The chain employs TRBV5-6 and TRBJ2-5; TRBD2 aligns across 10 bases. TRBJ2-1 matches the DNA end more closely, so the J call is doubtful. Germline CDR1 reads SGHDT; CDR2 reads YYEEEE. The CDR3 is made up of 15 amino acids. The CDR3 DNA reads as TGTGCCAGCAGATCCAGAGTAGCGGGGGGCGATGAGCAGTTCTTC. Encoded protein: CASRSRVAGGDEQFF.

This clonotype has a count of ten or more. The J gene is TRBJ2-5, the V gene TRBV29-1; 9 bases are a match to TRBD1. Losses at the gene ends were 4 bases for V and 5 bases for J; bases not matched to a gene: 8. CDR3 length: 14 amino acids. CDR1 is SQVTM, CDR2 ANQGSEA, per germline. The CDR3 DNA reads as TGCAGCGTTGGGGGGGGACAGGGTATCGAGACCCAGTACTTC. Translating gives CSVGGGQGIETQYF.

The chain couples TRBV24-1 to TRBJ2-2; D is unclear. Between the trimmed V and J ends, which lost 6 bases and 2 bases, there was a span of 9 bases. The CDR3 contains 14 residues. From germline, CDR1 is KGHDR and CDR2 SFDVKD. CDR3 amino acids: CATSPTTNTGELFF. CDR3 DNA: TGTGCCACCAGTCCCACAACTAACACCGGGGAGCTGTTTTTT.

This clonotype was counted a single time. V gene TRBV11-2 combines with J gene TRBJ1-5; D may be TRBD1 (5 bases). The CDR3 is 16 amino acids. Germline V gene sequence: CDR1 SGHAT, CDR2 FQNNGV. V lost 4 bases, J lost 4 bases, and 17 bases lay in between. The CDR3 coding sequence is TGTGCCAGCAGCTCAAGACCCCAGGGTAGTAATCAGCCCCAGCATTTT. Translated: CASSSRPQGSNQPQHF.

This clonotype was detected only a few times. This chain joins TRBV29-1 and TRBJ2-5, with TRBD1 identical over 10 bases. The J call may be in error: the DNA end matches TRBJ2-7 better. Per the germline V gene, CDR1 is SQVTM and CDR2 is ANQGSEA. This CDR3 is 15 amino acids long. CDR3 loop: CSVMTGGELGYEQYF. As DNA, the CDR3 is TGCAGCGTTATGACAGGGGGCGAATTGGGCTACGAGCAGTACTTC.

The chain is built from TRBV4-3 and TRBJ1-2; D remains unclear. V lost 0 bases and J lost 8, with 13 bases in between. The CDR3 consists of 14 residues. Germline assignment: CDR1 LGHNA and CDR2 YSLEER. CDR3 coding DNA: TGCGCCAGCAGCCAAGACGTCACCTCGTGGGGCTACACCTTC. It is translated as CASSQDVTSWGYTF.

The V call is TRBV5-1, the J call TRBJ1-5; no clear D. CDR1 is SGHRS, CDR2 YFSETQ, per germline. This CDR3 spans 13 amino acids. Trimming took off 4 bases at V and 7 bases at J, with 12 bases between the two ends. The CDR3 region has the DNA TGCGCCAGCAGCGGGGAGGGTGGACAGCCCCAGCATTTT. Protein sequence: CASSGEGGQPQHF.

V and J are TRBV9 and TRBJ2-5; no definite D call. Matching the DNA end better, TRBJ2-7 makes the J call doubtful. The CDR3 loop spans 14 amino acids. Germline V CDR1 and CDR2: SGDLS, YYNGEE. The chain's CDR3 is CASSPNDILHEQYF. CDR3 in DNA: TGTGCCAGCAGCCCAAACGACATCCTACACGAGCAGTACTTC.

The chain joins TRBV5-6 to TRBJ2-5; TRBD1 matches 7 bases. The DNA end is more similar to TRBJ2-7, so the J call may be wrong. Per germline, CDR1 SGHDT and CDR2 YYEEEE. The CDR3 consists of 15 residues. Here the CDR3 reads CASSAVRTGYYEQYF. The CDR3 DNA reads TGTGCCAGCAGCGCGGTTCGGACAGGCTACTACGAGCAGTACTTC.

This chain connects TRBV10-3 to TRBJ1-1; D is unresolved. The CDR3 spans 14 residues. The germline V and J ends were trimmed by 0 bases and 2 bases, with 7 bases remaining between them. Germline lookup yields CDR1 ENHRY and CDR2 SYGVKD. The chain's CDR3 is CAISESGANTEAFF. For the CDR3, the DNA is TGTGCCATCAGTGAGTCAGGAGCAAACACTGAAGCTTTCTTT.

This clonotype has just a few counts. The rearrangement links TRBV5-1 to TRBJ1-2; 7 positions match TRBD1. The ends lost 0 bases at V and 7 bases at J; junction bases unmatched: 12. The CDR3 covers 16 residues. Germline V gene sequence: CDR1 SGHRS, CDR2 YFSETQ. The CDR3 is CASSLANRQGGRGYTF. Here the CDR3 DNA reads TGCGCCAGCAGCTTGGCCAATCGACAGGGAGGTCGTGGCTACACCTTC. The full variable domain, its missing parts supplied by reference TRBV5-1 and TRBJ1-2, is KAGVTQTPRYLIKTRGQQVTLSCSPISGHRSVSWYQQTPGQGLQFLFEYFSETQRNKGNFPGRFSGRQFSNSRSEMNVSTLELGDSALYLCASSLANRQGGRGYTFGSGTRLTVV.

The V and J genes are TRBV3-1 and TRBJ2-5, with TRBD2 matching 7 bases. The CDR3 runs to 17 residues. The V gene end was trimmed by 3 bases and the J gene end by 2 bases; junction bases not matched to a gene: 12. CDR1 is LGHDT and CDR2 is YNNKEL in the germline V gene (reference sequence). CDR3 region: CASSQEAGTTIQETQYF. The CDR3 nucleotides read TGTGCCAGCAGCCAGGAGGCAGGGACTACCATTCAAGAGACCCAGTACTTC.

About this clonotype: A much more abundant neighbour one base away suggests this may be a read error. V and J are TRBV5-1 and TRBJ2-3; no reliable D call. The V and J ends lost 0 bases and 5 bases respectively, with 4 bases between them. There are 12 residues in the CDR3. Per germline, CDR1 SGHRS and CDR2 YFSETQ. In nucleotides, the CDR3 is TGCGCCAGCAGCTTGGACATAGATACGCAGTATTTT. Protein sequence: CASSLDIDTQYF.

This clonotype was seen more than once but under ten times. The genes are TRBV4-3 and TRBJ2-3, with TRBD1 as a possible D gene (6 bases). The ends were cut back, 1 base at V and 6 bases at J, with 11 bases in the middle. This CDR3 region has 14 residues. In germline, CDR1 is LGHNA, CDR2 YSLEER. In DNA, the CDR3 is TGCGCCAGCAGCCAAGGGACAGCGCCCGATACGCAGTATTTT. Protein product: CASSQGTAPDTQYF.

V gene TRBV12-3 or TRBV12-4 combines with J gene TRBJ1-1, with D uncertain. Trimming stripped 3 bases from V and 7 bases from J, with 12 bases between. The CDR3 is 13 amino acids. The CDR3 reads CASSFRGSGEAFF. The CDR3 DNA reads as TGTGCCAGCAGTTTTCGAGGGAGTGGTGAAGCTTTCTTT.

This clonotype was seen more than once but under ten times. This chain links TRBV5-1 with TRBJ2-5; TRBD1 matches at 7 bases. V lost 0 bases to trimming and J lost 5 bases; unmatched junction nucleotides: 16. The CDR3 runs to 18 residues. Germline CDR1 reads SGHRS; CDR2 reads YFSETQ. CDR3 in amino acids: CASSLAPQEGGVEETQYF. CDR3 sequence (DNA): TGCGCCAGCAGCTTGGCCCCCCAAGAAGGGGGCGTAGAGGAGACCCAGTACTTC. The whole variable domain, remainder taken from reference TRBV5-1 and TRBJ2-5, is KAGVTQTPRYLIKTRGQQVTLSCSPISGHRSVSWYQQTPGQGLQFLFEYFSETQRNKGNFPGRFSGRQFSNSRSEMNVSTLELGDSALYLCASSLAPQEGGVEETQYFGPGTRLLVL.

The V and J genes are TRBV7-8 and TRBJ2-5; D unclear. TRBJ2-7 matches the DNA end more closely, so the J call is doubtful. The CDR3 is 13 residues long. Germline assignment: CDR1 SGHVS and CDR2 FQNEAQ. In DNA form, the CDR3 reads TGTGCCAGCAGCTCACGAAGGAACTACGAGCAGTACTTC. It specifies CASSSRRNYEQYF.

This clonotype was observed a few times. The chain couples TRBV7-2 to TRBJ1-4, with D possibly TRBD1 on 5 matching bases. V gave up 4 bases and J gave up 0 bases, with 12 bases separating them. CDR1 SGHTA and CDR2 FQGNSA come from the germline V gene. The CDR3 covers 16 residues. CDR3 region: CASSSQGGATNEKLFF. CDR3 coding DNA: TGTGCCAGCAGCTCGCAGGGTGGGGCAACTAATGAAAAACTGTTTTTT.

The CDR3 nucleotides read TGTGCCAGCAGCTTACAACTAGCGGGGGGGCTCGAGACCCAGTACTTC. It specifies CASSLQLAGGLETQYF. The J gene is TRBJ2-5, the V gene TRBV7-8; 13 bases map to TRBD2. Trimming removed 2 bases from V and 5 bases from J; junction bases left unmatched: 5. The length of the CDR3 is 16 residues. CDR1 SGHVS and CDR2 FQNEAQ come from the germline V gene.

About this clonotype itself: At one of its ends the junction is not consistent with the germline gene, which may arise from a read error. The chain employs TRBV7-2 and TRBJ2-5, with D uncertain. Germline CDR1 is SGHTA and CDR2 is FQGNSA. CDR3 length equals 12 residues. The CDR3 is CASSKYQETLYF. The CDR3 region has the DNA TGTGCCAGCAGCAAGTACCAAGAGACCCTGTACTTC. The whole variable domain, remainder taken from reference TRBV7-2 and TRBJ2-5, is GAGVSQSPSNKVTEKGKDVELRCDPISGHTALYWYRQSLGQGLEFLIYFQGNSAPDKSGLPSDRFSAERTGGSVSTLTIQRTQQEDSAVYLCASSKYQETLYFGPGTRLLVL.

V and J are TRBV7-2 and TRBJ1-2; 8 bases agree with TRBD1. The germline gives CDR1 SGHTA, CDR2 FQGNSA. V shed 5 bases, J shed 3 bases, and the junction held 5 bases outside the gene matches. The CDR3 is made up of 14 amino acids. This CDR3 reads CASSTRTGHYGYTF. Written as DNA, the CDR3 is TGTGCCAGCAGCACCCGGACAGGGCACTATGGCTACACCTTC.

This chain uses TRBV5-1 with TRBJ2-1; unclear D gene. Germline V gives CDR1 SGHRS, CDR2 YFSETQ. The V end was cut by 4 bases, the J end by 0 bases, with 5 bases between. This CDR3 is 13 amino acids long. The DNA for the CDR3 is TGCGCCAGCAGCATGAGCTCCTACAATGAGCAGTTCTTC. Protein product: CASSMSSYNEQFF.

This clonotype was counted many times. The chain carries TRBV5-1 and TRBJ2-5; D is unresolved. The CDR3 totals 13 residues. The ends were cut back, 5 bases at V and 0 bases at J, with 8 bases in the middle. Germline V gene sequence: CDR1 SGHRS, CDR2 YFSETQ. The CDR3 reads CASSNGYQETQYF. In DNA, the CDR3 is TGCGCCAGCAGTAACGGGTACCAAGAGACCCAGTACTTC.

This clonotype was detected a few times. The V gene is TRBV5-6, the J gene TRBJ1-2; the D gene is possibly TRBD1 (5 bases). The V end was cut by 1 base, the J end by 4 bases, with 8 bases between. Germline CDR1 and CDR2: SGHDT and YYEEEE. The CDR3 has 13 amino acids. As DNA, the CDR3 is TGTGCCAGCAGCTTGTTACAGGCCTATGGCTACACCTTC. This gives the protein CASSLLQAYGYTF.

There are a few counts of this clonotype. V usage is TRBV12-3 or TRBV12-4 and J usage is TRBJ1-5; D is unresolved. The CDR3 runs 12 residues. V was trimmed by 6 bases and J by 10 bases, leaving 13 bases between them. DNA of the CDR3: TGTGCCAGCAGCAATGTAGGACCTCCCCAGCATTTT. Residues: CASSNVGPPQHF.